This entry lists 7 T cell receptor beta chains sequenced from one sample in a study of T cells in Graves' hyperthyroidism and ophthalmopathy. TCR beta CDR3 region amplification was performed from RNA transcripts. TCR CDR3 underwent first-round RT-PCR with the HTBI primer set. TCRdb itself ran the multiplex PCR reads through MiXCR, one entry per CDR3 protein. The data hold 600,000 to 700,000 distinct CDR3 sequences, with 45% observed a single time. The sample comprised peripheral blood or thyroid tissue (not recorded which). The receptors derive from an adult man with Graves' disease, either hyperthyroidism or ophthalmopathy (not recorded which).

About this clonotype: An end of the junction differs from the germline gene, which may be a read error. The rearrangement joins TRBV19 to TRBJ1-5; no reliable D call. The germline V gene has CDR1 LNHDA and CDR2 SQIVND (reference sequence). This CDR3 is 12 amino acids long. The CDR3 loop is CGSSIGGQPQHF. The CDR3 region has the DNA TGTGGCAGTAGTATAGGAGGTCAGCCCCAGCATTTT.

The chain joins TRBV12-3 or TRBV12-4 to TRBJ1-3; D may be TRBD1 (6 bases). This CDR3 spans 14 amino acids. Deletions cut 5 bases from V and 0 bases from J, with 8 bases between. CDR3 region: CASSRGNSGNTIYF. CDR3 nucleotide sequence: TGTGCCAGCAGTAGGGGGAACTCTGGAAACACCATATATTTT.

At least ten counts were recorded for this clonotype. The chain has TRBV9 and TRBJ1-1; 7 bases map to TRBD1. CDR1 SGDLS and CDR2 YYNGEE come from the germline V gene. The CDR3 totals 14 residues. V was clipped by 4 bases and J by 5 bases; unmatched bases: 8. CDR3 coding DNA: TGTGCCAGCAGCAATACAGGGGTGCGGACTGAAGCTTTCTTT. Translated, it gives CASSNTGVRTEAFF.

This clonotype was counted ten times or more. The chain carries TRBV20-1 and TRBJ1-2; the D is unclear. This CDR3 comprises 13 residues. Germline V gene sequence: CDR1 DFQATT, CDR2 SNEGSKA (reference sequence). Trimming stripped 2 bases from V and 8 bases from J, with 15 bases between. This CDR3 is CSARSLGNEGYTF. The CDR3 DNA reads as TGCAGTGCTAGATCGTTGGGGAACGAGGGCTACACCTTC.

This chain joins TRBV2 and TRBJ2-5; perhaps TRBD2 as D (6 bases). Per germline, CDR1 SNHLY and CDR2 FYNNEI. There are 13 residues in the CDR3. V lost 7 bases, J lost 5 bases, and 14 bases lay in between. The DNA for the CDR3 is TGTGCCAGCAACCTCGGGGGAAGGGAGACCCAGTACTTC. Protein: CASNLGGRETQYF.

As concerns this clonotype: At one end the junction does not follow the germline gene, possibly because of a read error. V and J are TRBV10-3 and TRBJ1-5, with D perhaps TRBD1 (5 bases). CDR1 and CDR2 from the germline V gene are ENHRY and SYGVKD. The CDR3 totals 16 residues. This chain's CDR3 is CAISEDSFYSNQAQHF. CDR3 coding DNA: TGTGCCATCAGTGAGGACAGTTTCTATAGCAATCAGGCCCAGCATTTT.

This clonotype was seen ten or more times. Compared with germline, one end of the junction differs, possibly owing to a read error. V is TRBV20-1 and J is TRBJ1-2, with D perhaps matching TRBD1 (5 bases). The length of the CDR3 is 12 residues. Germline CDR1 DFQATT, CDR2 SNEGSKA (reference sequence). The CDR3 sequence: CSARLPGAAVCF. DNA of the CDR3: TGCAGTGCTAGGCTACCCGGGGCGGCCGTCTGTTTC.